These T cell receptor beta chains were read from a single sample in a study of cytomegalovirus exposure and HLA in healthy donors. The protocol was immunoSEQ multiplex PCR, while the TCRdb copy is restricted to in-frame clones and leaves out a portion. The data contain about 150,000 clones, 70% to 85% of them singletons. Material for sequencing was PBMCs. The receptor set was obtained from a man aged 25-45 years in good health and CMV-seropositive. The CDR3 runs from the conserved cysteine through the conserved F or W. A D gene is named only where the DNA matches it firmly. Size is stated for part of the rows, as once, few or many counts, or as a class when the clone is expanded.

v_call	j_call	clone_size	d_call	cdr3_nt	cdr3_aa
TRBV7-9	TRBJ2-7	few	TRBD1	TGTGCCAGCAGCTCGTCAGGACAGGTATCCTACGAGCAGTACTTC	CASSSSGQVSYEQYF
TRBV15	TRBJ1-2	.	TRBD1	TGTGCCACCAGCAGGGGGACAGGGGGCGCCTATGGCTACACCTTC	CATSRGTGGAYGYTF
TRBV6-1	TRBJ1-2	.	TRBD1	TGTGCCCTAGCAATAGGGTACAGGGGCAGGGGCTACACCTTC	CALAIGYRGRGYTF
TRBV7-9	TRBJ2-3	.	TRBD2	TGTGCCAGCAGCTCAATACTGGGACTAGCGGGAGCAGCAGATACGCAGTATTTT	CASSSILGLAGAADTQYF
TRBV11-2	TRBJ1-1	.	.	TGTGCCAGCAGCCTCCGGGGGGGTGGTGAAGCTTTCTTT	CASSLRGGGEAFF
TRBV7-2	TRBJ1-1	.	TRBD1	TGTGCCAGCAGCCCTAGGACAGGGGAAAGTACTGAAGCTTTCTTT	CASSPRTGESTEAFF
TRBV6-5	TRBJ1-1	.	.	TGTGCCAGCAGACGAGGGGACTCGAACACTGAAGCTTTCTTT	CASRRGDSNTEAFF
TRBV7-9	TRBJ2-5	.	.	TGTGCCAGCAGCCACCACCCCCCGGCCGGGCAAGAGACCCAGTACTTC	CASSHHPPAGQETQYF
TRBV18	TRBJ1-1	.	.	TGTGCCAGCTCACCACCCCCCGGCAGGGCTGGCACTGAAGCTTTCTTT	CASSPPPGRAGTEAFF
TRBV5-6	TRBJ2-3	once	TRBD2	TGTGCCAGCAGCCCGCCCGGGGGGAGGCGCACAGATACGCAGTATTTT	CASSPPGGRRTDTQYF
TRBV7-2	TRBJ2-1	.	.	TGTGCCAGCAGCTTAGGGAGGGCCGCTGAGCAGTTCTTC	CASSLGRAAEQFF
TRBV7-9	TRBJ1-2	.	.	TGTGCCAGCAGCTTATGGCAGGGGCACGGTGGCTACACCTTC	CASSLWQGHGGYTF
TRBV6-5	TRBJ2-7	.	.	TGTGCCAGCAGTTCTCCTAAAACCTACGAGCAGTACTTC	CASSSPKTYEQYF
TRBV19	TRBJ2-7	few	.	TGTGCCAGTAGTATTCAGGCCGGTCGCGAGCAGTACTTC	CASSIQAGREQYF
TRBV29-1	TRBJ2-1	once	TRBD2	TGCAGCGTCCTGGGGGGGATCTACAATGAGCAGTTCTTC	CSVLGGIYNEQFF
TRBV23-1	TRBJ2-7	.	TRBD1	TGCGCCAGTCCCTCTCGGGGACAGGCCAGTTCGGAGCAGTACTTC	CASPSRGQASSEQYF
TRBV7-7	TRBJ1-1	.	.	TGTGCCAGCAGCCGGGACTCCTCTTCTGAAGCTTTCTTT	CASSRDSSSEAFF
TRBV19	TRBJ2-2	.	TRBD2	TGTGCCAGTAGTAAACCCCGGGAGGGAAAGGCCTCCAACACCGGGGAGCTGTTTTTT	CASSKPREGKASNTGELFF
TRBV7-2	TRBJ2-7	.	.	TGTGCCAGCAGCCGAATGGGGGCTGCCCTAGGGGTCTCCTACGAGCAGTACTTC	CASSRMGAALGVSYEQYF
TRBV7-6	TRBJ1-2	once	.	TGTGCCAGCAGCGAGTACAGGACACCTAACTATGGCTACACCTTC	CASSEYRTPNYGYTF
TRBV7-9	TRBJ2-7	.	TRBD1	TGTGCCAGCAGCTTAACTCTGGGACAGGGTTACGAGCAGTACTTC	CASSLTLGQGYEQYF
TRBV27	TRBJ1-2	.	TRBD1	TGTGCCAGCAGTCCTATCCAGGGGGCGCGCGGCTACACCTTC	CASSPIQGARGYTF
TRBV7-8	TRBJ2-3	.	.	TGTGCCAGCAGCTTAGGTGCGGGGGCGGGCGCAGATACGCAGTATTTT	CASSLGAGAGADTQYF
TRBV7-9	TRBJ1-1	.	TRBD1	TGTGCCAGCAGCTTATTCGGACAGGGCGACGAAGCTTTCTTT	CASSLFGQGDEAFF
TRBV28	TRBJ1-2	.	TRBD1	TGTGCCAGCAGTGGCGGGACAGGGGGCCCCTACACCTTC	CASSGGTGGPYTF
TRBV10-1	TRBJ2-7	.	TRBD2	TGCGCCAGCAGTGAAGCGGGAGGGCCGTTCGAGCAGTACTTC	CASSEAGGPFEQYF
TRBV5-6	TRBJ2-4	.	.	TGTGCCAGCAGCTTGGCCGATATCAGAAACATTCAGTACTTC	CASSLADIRNIQYF
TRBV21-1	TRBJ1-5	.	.	TGTGCCAGCAGCAAAAGGACAGGGGTCTCCGTGCCCCAGCATTTT	CASSKRTGVSVPQHF
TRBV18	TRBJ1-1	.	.	TGTGCCAGCTCTTCAGGGGCGCCGATCACTGAAGCTTTCTTT	CASSSGAPITEAFF
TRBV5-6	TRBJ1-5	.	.	TGTGCCAGCAGCTTGGGAGTGAATAGCAATCAGCCCCAGCATTTT	CASSLGVNSNQPQHF
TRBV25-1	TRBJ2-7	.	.	TGTGCCAGCAGCCAGGGACAAAGCTCCTACGAGCAGTACTTC	CASSQGQSSYEQYF
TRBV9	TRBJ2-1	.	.	TGTGCCAGCAGCGTAGACCCGGGGTACAATGAGCAGTTCTTC	CASSVDPGYNEQFF
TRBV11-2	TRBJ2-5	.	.	TGTGCCAGCAGCGGAGGCGGGTTCGTTGTGACCCAGTACTTC	CASSGGGFVVTQYF
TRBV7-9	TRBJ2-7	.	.	TGTGCCAGCAGCTACAGGAATACCTACGAGCAGTACTTC	CASSYRNTYEQYF
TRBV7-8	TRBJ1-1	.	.	TGTGCCAGCAGCTATCGGGGGAACACTGAAGCTTTCTTT	CASSYRGNTEAFF
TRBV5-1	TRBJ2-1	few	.	TGCGCCAGCAGCGTTAGTGGCGGGTACAATGAGCAGTTCTTC	CASSVSGGYNEQFF
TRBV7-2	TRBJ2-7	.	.	TGTGCCAGCAGCAATTACTACGAGCAGTACTTC	CASSNYYEQYF
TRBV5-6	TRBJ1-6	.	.	TGTGCCAGCAGGGGGTTTACATCAGACAGTTCACCCCTCCACTTT	CASRGFTSDSSPLHF
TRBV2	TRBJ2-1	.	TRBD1	TGTGCCAGCAGTTACAGGACAGGCTCTATCAATGAGCAGTTCTTC	CASSYRTGSINEQFF
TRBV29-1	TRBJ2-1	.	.	TGCAGCGTTGAAGCGCAGGTCGATGAGCAGTTCTTC	CSVEAQVDEQFF
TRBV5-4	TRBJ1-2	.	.	TGTGCCAGCAGCTTACAGGGAAGCTACACCTTC	CASSLQGSYTF
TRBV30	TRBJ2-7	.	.	TGTGCCTGGAGTCAACCGGGACTCCACGAGCAGTACTTC	CAWSQPGLHEQYF
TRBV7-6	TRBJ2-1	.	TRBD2	TGTGCCAGCAACCCTAGCGGGGGGACTTACAATGAGCAGTTCTTC	CASNPSGGTYNEQFF
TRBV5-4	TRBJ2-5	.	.	TGTGCCAGCAGCTTGGCTGGGGGCGCATACCAAGAGACCCAGTACTTC	CASSLAGGAYQETQYF
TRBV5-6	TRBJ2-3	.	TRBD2	TGTGCCAGCATAAGGACTAGCGGGGGGGCCACAGATACGCAGTATTTT	CASIRTSGGATDTQYF
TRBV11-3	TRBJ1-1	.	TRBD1	TGTGCCAGCAGCCGGGGACAGGGGGACACTGAAGCTTTCTTT	CASSRGQGDTEAFF
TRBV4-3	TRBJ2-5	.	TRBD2	TGCGCCAGCAGCTCTTATAGCGGGGCCCAAGAGACCCAGTACTTC	CASSSYSGAQETQYF
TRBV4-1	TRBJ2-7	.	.	TGCGCCAGCAGCCAACCCATAGGGGCACCCTACGAGCAGTACTTC	CASSQPIGAPYEQYF